One T cell receptor (beta chain) is described in this entry. The germline CDR1 and CDR2 sequences are MDHEN and SYDVKM. The length of the CDR3 is 14 residues. Unmatched junction bases numbered 9, after V lost 5 bases and J lost 7 bases. Original methodology: Amplified reference gene primers provided the basis for estimating nucleated cell counts. Sequencing used immunoSEQ multiplex PCR; TCRdb keeps in-frame clones, though not all of them. The V and J calls and clone size were taken over from that table, and D and trimming were inferred from the DNA. The repertoire includes 100,000 or so clones, roughly 77% of them detected once, and approximately 25% sits in the top ten. The data stem from a study of blood T cell repertoires in COVID-19. At the level of the study: Samples representing acute and convalescent COVID-19 were sourced from the United States, Italy and Spain.

This receptor was taken from a human donor in a cohort sampled during active COVID-19. The chain links TRBV28 to TRBJ1-2, with 8 bases identical to TRBD1. The sample taken for sequencing was peripheral blood. In nucleotides, the CDR3 is TGTGCCAGCAGTCCCACCAGGGGGCGAGGTGGCTACACCTTC. It is translated as CASSPTRGRGGYTF.